Below are 6 T cell receptor beta chains sequenced from a single sample in a study of T cells after yellow fever vaccination. TCRdb re-called the 5' RACE reads with MiXCR, one entry per CDR3 protein. Found here are 250,000 to 350,000 distinct CDR3 sequences, around 7% of them singletons; the top ten hold roughly 19%. The sample was PBMCs, taken about 49 days after the first yellow fever vaccination. Receptors were obtained from a man in his late teens or twenties who received the YFV17D yellow fever vaccine.

This clonotype came up many times. This chain links TRBV5-1 with TRBJ2-7; 7 bases line up with TRBD1. V lost 0 bases, J lost 1 base, and 4 bases stayed unmatched. In germline, CDR1 is SGHRS, CDR2 YFSETQ. The CDR3 is 15 residues long. The CDR3 reads CASSLETGRSYEQYF. CDR3 coding DNA: TGCGCCAGCAGCTTGGAGACAGGGAGATCCTACGAGCAGTACTTC.

The V call is TRBV6-2 or TRBV6-3, the J call TRBJ1-5; D not certain. The V and J ends lost 6 bases and 3 bases respectively, with 12 bases between them. Germline CDR1 MNHEY, CDR2 SVGEGT. CDR3 size: 14 residues. The CDR3 DNA is TGTGCCAGCAGGACGACGATCGTCAATCAGCCCCAGCATTTT. Its translation is CASRTTIVNQPQHF.

This clonotype has just a few counts. V is TRBV7-3 and J is TRBJ2-5; 8 bases fit TRBD1. Germline V lookup: CDR1 SGHTA, CDR2 FQGTGA. This CDR3 has 17 residues. V was pared by 2 bases and J by 2 bases, with 10 bases of the junction left unmatched. CDR3 amino acids: CASSLWGQGAQQETQYF. In DNA form, the CDR3 reads TGTGCCAGCAGCTTATGGGGCCAGGGGGCTCAACAAGAGACCCAGTACTTC.

This sequence joins TRBV7-6 and TRBJ1-2, with unresolved D. From germline, CDR1 is SGHVS and CDR2 FNYEAQ. CDR3 length: 19 amino acids. V was shortened by 1 base and J by 4 bases, with 25 bases between the two germline ends. The CDR3 here is CASSLGSRREGRFSYGYTF. The CDR3 region has the DNA TGTGCCAGCAGCTTAGGTAGCCGTCGGGAGGGAAGATTTAGCTATGGCTACACCTTC.

CDR3 sequence reads: CASSFGQGDEKLFF. In DNA, the CDR3 is TGTGCCAGCAGCTTCGGACAGGGGGATGAAAAACTGTTTTTT. The V gene is TRBV5-4, the J gene TRBJ1-4; 10 bases line up with TRBD1. Trimming removed 2 bases from V and 6 bases from J; junction bases left unmatched: 1. Per germline, CDR1 SGHNT and CDR2 YYREEE (reference sequence). This CDR3 is built from 14 residues.

In this sample, this clonotype turned up a few times. The gene calls are TRBV28 and TRBJ2-7; 7 bases are a match to TRBD1. The CDR3 consists of 15 residues. V lost 4 bases and J lost 3; bases outside the gene matches: 9. Germline CDR1 is MDHEN and CDR2 is SYDVKM. As DNA, the CDR3 is TGTGCCAGCAGTTCCGCAGGGACAGCTAGCTACGAGCAGTACGTC. Translated: CASSSAGTASYEQYV.